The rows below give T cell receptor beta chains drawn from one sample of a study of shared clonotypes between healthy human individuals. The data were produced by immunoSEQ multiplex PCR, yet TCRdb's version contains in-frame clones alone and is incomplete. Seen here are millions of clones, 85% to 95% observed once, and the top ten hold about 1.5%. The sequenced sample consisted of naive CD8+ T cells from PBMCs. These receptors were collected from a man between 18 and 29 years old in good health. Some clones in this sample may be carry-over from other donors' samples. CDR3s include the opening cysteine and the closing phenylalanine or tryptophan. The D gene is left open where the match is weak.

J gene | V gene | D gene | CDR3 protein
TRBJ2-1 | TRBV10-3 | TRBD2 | CAISVAGLDNEQFF
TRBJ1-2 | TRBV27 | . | CASSLSINYGYTF
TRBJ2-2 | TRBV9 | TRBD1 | CASSVRWTGGSGELFF
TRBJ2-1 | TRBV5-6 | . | CASSWPWVSEYNEQFF
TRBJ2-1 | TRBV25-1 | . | CASSESGTYNEQFF
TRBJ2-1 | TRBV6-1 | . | CASSERWPLFYNEQFF
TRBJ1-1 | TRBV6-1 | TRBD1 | CASSEWDRNTEAFF
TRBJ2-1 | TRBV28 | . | CASSLESGGLGLYEQFF
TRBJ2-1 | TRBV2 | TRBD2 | CASSQLAGGPNEQFF
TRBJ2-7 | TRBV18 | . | CASSPRGDEQYF
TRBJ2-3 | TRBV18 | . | CASSPRDSTDTQYF
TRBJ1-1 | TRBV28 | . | CASSLLRWANTEAFF
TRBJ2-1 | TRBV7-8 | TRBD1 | CASSGRQGAQSEQFF